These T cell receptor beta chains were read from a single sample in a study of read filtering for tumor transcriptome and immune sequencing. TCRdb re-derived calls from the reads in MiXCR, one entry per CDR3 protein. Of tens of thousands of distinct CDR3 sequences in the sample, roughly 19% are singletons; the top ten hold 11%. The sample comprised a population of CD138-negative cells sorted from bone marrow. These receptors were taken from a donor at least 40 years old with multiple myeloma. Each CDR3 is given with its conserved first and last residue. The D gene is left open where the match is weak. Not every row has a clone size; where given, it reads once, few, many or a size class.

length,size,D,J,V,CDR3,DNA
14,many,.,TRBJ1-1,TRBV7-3,CASSPGHANTEAFF,TGTGCCAGCAGCCCCGGACACGCGAACACTGAAGCTTTCTTT
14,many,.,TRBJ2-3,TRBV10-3,CAISESGSPDTQYF,TGTGCCATCAGTGAGTCAGGGAGCCCAGATACGCAGTATTTT
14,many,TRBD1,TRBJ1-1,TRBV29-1,CSATGGGMNTEAFF,TGCAGCGCGACAGGGGGGGGAATGAACACTGAAGCTTTCTTT
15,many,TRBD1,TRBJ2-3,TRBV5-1,CASSDQTGVTDTQYF,TGCGCCAGCAGCGACCAAACAGGGGTCACAGATACGCAGTATTTT
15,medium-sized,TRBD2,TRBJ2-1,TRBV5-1,CASSLGLAGVDEQFF,TGCGCCAGCAGCTTGGGACTAGCGGGAGTGGATGAGCAGTTCTTC
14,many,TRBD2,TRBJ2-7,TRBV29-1,CSVGLLAGGSEQYF,TGCAGCGTTGGCTTATTGGCGGGAGGTAGCGAGCAGTACTTC
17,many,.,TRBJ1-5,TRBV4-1,CASSLGLGIEGNQPQHF,TGCGCCAGCAGCCTAGGACTCGGGATTGAGGGCAATCAGCCCCAGCATTTT
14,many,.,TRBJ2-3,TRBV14,CASSQGTGTDTQYF,TGTGCCAGCAGCCAAGGGACGGGCACAGATACGCAGTATTTT
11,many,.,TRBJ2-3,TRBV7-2,CASSARSTQYF,TGTGCCAGCAGCGCTAGAAGCACGCAGTATTTT
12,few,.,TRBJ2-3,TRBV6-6,CASSPTAYTQYF,TGTGCCAGCAGCCCGACAGCCTATACGCAGTATTTT
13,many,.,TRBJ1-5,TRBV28,CASSSSLNQPQHF,TGTGCCAGCAGCTCAAGTCTCAATCAGCCCCAGCATTTT
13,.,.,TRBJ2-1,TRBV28,CASITAWAYEQFF,TGTGCCAGCATCACGGCTTGGGCCTATGAGCAGTTCTTC
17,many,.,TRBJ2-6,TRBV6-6,CASSYGQGVTGANVLTF,TGTGCCAGCAGTTACGGGCAGGGAGTAACTGGGGCCAACGTCCTGACTTTC
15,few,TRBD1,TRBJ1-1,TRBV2,CASRGDSLGNTEAFF,TGTGCCAGCAGAGGGGACAGCCTGGGGAACACTGAAGCTTTCTTT
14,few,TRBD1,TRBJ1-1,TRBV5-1,CASSRTGSATEAFF,TGCGCCAGCAGCCGGACAGGGTCTGCGACTGAAGCTTTCTTT
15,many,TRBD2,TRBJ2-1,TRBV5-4,CASSLALAGVNEQFF,TGTGCCAGCAGCTTGGCGCTAGCGGGAGTCAATGAGCAGTTCTTC
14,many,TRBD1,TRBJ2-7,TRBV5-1,CASRSWTGLNEQYF,TGCGCCAGCAGATCATGGACAGGGTTAAACGAGCAGTACTTC
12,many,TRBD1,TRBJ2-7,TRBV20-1,CSGTGGDYEQYF,TGCAGTGGGACAGGGGGCGACTACGAGCAGTACTTC
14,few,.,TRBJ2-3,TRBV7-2,CASSLDLPTDTQYF,TGTGCCAGCAGCTTAGACCTACCCACAGATACGCAGTATTTT
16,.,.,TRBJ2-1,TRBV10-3,CAISDPPVLNHNEQFF,TGTGCCATCAGTGACCCCCCGGTTCTTAATCACAATGAGCAGTTCTTT
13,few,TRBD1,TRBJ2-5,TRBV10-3,CAFSPGQVETQYF,TGTGCCTTCAGTCCGGGACAGGTAGAGACCCAGTACTTC
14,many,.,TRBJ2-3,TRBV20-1,CSARDVGNTDTQYF,TGCAGTGCTAGAGATGTGGGAAACACAGATACGCAGTATTTT
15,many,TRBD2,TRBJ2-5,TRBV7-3,CASSLTGLAWETQYF,TGTGCCAGCAGCTTAACGGGACTAGCATGGGAGACCCAGTACTTC
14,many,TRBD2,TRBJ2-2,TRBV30,CAWSPGAGAGELFF,TGTGCCTGGAGTCCCGGGGCGGGGGCCGGGGAGCTGTTTTTT
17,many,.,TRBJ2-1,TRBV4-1,CASSQRGEGASYNEQFF,TGCGCCAGCAGCCAAAGAGGGGAGGGGGCCTCCTACAATGAGCAGTTCTTC
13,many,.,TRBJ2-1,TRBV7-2,CVSSLGYTGEQFF,TGTGTCAGCAGCTTAGGTTACACTGGTGAGCAGTTCTTC
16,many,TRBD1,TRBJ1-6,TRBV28,CASRGTEGAANSPLHF,TGTGCCAGCAGGGGAACCGAGGGGGCAGCTAATTCACCCCTCCACTTT
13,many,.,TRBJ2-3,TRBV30,CAWTGPDWNTQYF,TGTGCCTGGACCGGACCTGACTGGAATACGCAGTATTTT
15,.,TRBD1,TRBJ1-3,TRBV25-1,CATQTGGLSGNTIYF,TGTGCCACCCAGACAGGGGGCCTGTCTGGAAACACCATATATTTT
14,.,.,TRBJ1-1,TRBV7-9,CASSLVRGGTGAFF,TGTGCCAGCAGCTTAGTTCGCGGGGGCACTGGAGCTTTCTTT
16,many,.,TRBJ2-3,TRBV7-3,CASSSGVLLSADTQYF,TGTGCCAGCAGCTCTGGGGTCTTGTTAAGCGCGGATACGCAGTATTTT
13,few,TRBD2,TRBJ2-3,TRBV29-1,CSVAGTSGDTQYF,TGCAGCGTTGCTGGGACTAGCGGAGATACGCAGTATTTT
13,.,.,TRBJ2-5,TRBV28,CASSLQGAKTQYF,TGTGCCAGCAGTTTACAGGGAGCGAAGACCCAGTACTTC
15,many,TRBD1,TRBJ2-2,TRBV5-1,CASSLGTGPTGELFF,TGCGCCAGCAGCCTAGGGACAGGACCCACCGGGGAGCTGTTTTTT
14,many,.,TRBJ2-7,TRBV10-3,CAISESGGSYEQYF,TGTGCCATCAGTGAGTCCGGCGGCTCCTACGAGCAGTACTTC
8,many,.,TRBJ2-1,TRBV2,CASAEQFF,TGTGCCAGCGCTGAGCAGTTCTTC
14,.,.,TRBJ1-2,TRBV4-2,CASSQGVEIYGYTF,TGTGCCAGCAGCCAAGGCGTTGAAATCTATGGCTACACCTTC
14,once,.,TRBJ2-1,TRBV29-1,CGVGTHSQYNEQFF,TGCGGCGTCGGGACTCACAGCCAATACAATGAGCAGTTCTTC
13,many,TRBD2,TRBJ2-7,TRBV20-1,CSVERDPSYEQYF,TGCAGTGTCGAGCGGGACCCCTCCTACGAGCAGTACTTC
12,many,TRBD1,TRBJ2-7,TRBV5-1,CASSDRGHEQYF,TGCGCCAGCAGCGACAGGGGCCACGAGCAGTACTTC
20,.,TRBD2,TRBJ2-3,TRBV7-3,CASSLTGLAGGPLPLGTQYF,TGTGCCAGCAGCTTAACGGGACTAGCGGGAGGGCCACTTCCCTTGGGTACGCAGTATTTT
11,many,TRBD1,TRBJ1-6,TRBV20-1,CSAGTDSPLHF,TGCAGTGCCGGGACAGATTCACCCCTCCACTTT
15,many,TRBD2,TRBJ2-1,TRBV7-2,CASSLSGLPYNEQFF,TGTGCCAGCAGCTTATCGGGACTACCCTACAATGAGCAGTTCTTC
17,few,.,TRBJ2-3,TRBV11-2,CASSHRANPSSTDTQYF,TGTGCCAGCAGCCATCGAGCGAATCCCTCTAGCACAGATACGCAGTATTTT
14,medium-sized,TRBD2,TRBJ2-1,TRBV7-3,CASSWRGSYNEQFF,TGTGCCAGCAGTTGGCGGGGGTCCTACAATGAGCAGTTCTTC
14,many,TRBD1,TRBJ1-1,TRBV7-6,CASSFRTGASEAFF,TGTGCCAGCAGCTTCAGGACAGGGGCTTCGGAGGCTTTCTTT
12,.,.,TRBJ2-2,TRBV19,CASSIPAGELFF,TGTGCCAGTAGTATCCCTGCCGGGGAGCTGTTTTTT
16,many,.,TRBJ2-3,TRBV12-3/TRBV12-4,CASTQWGGASTDTQYF,TGTGCCAGCACCCAATGGGGGGGCGCGAGCACAGATACGCAGTATTTT
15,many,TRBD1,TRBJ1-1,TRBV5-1,CASSLSVTGEGEAFF,TGCGCCAGCAGCTTGAGCGTAACAGGGGAAGGTGAAGCTTTCTTT
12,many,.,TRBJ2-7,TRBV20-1,CSASGSLYEQYF,TGCAGTGCTAGCGGGAGTCTCTACGAGCAGTACTTC
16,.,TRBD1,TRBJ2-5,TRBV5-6,CASSFSLRQGDETQYF,TGTGCCAGCAGCTTTTCCCTGCGACAGGGCGACGAGACCCAGTACTTC